The clone carrying this T cell receptor (beta chain) has more than one count but fewer than ten. Its target is not known. This sample was included in a study of CD8 T cells in ankylosing spondylitis. Whole-study findings and limits: Significantly higher representation of disease-linked clones was reported for matched ankylosing spondylitis synovial fluid. A TCR beta motif of fewer than ten highly homologous variants appeared characteristic of ankylosing spondylitis blood.

TCRdb reprocessed the 5' RACE reads with MiXCR, giving one entry per CDR3 protein. The data contain fewer than 650,000 distinct CDR3 sequences, roughly 13% of them seen just once; the ten biggest clones take up under 7.5%. V lost 2 bases, J lost 8 bases, and 12 bases lay in between. This CDR3 spans 13 amino acids. Germline V gives CDR1 DFQATT, CDR2 SNEGSKA (reference sequence). Sample: blood, either unsorted or a sorted T cell fraction (not recorded which). The sequence came from a male donor with ankylosing spondylitis. This chain connects TRBV20-1 to TRBJ1-4; D remains ambiguous. The CDR3 loop reads CSARIGIQEKLFF. In DNA, the CDR3 is TGCAGTGCTAGAATAGGGATCCAAGAAAAACTGTTTTTT.